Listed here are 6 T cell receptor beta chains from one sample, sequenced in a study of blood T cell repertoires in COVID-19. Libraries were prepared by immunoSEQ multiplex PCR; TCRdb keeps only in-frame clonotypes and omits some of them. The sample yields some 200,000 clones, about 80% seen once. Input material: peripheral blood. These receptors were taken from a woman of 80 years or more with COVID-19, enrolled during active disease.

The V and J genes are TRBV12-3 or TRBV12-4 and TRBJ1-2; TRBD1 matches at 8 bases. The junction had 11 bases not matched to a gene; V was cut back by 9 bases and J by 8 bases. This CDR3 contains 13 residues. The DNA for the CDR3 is TGTGCCAGGGGTGGGGACAGGTGGATAGGCTACACCTTC. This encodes CARGGDRWIGYTF.

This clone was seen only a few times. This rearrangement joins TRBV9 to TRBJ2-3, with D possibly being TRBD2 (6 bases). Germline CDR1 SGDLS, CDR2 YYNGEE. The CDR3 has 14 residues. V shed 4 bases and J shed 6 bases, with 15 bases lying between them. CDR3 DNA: TGTGCCAGCAGCCCCTCTTTCGGGGGTGATACGCAGTATTTT. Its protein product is CASSPSFGGDTQYF.

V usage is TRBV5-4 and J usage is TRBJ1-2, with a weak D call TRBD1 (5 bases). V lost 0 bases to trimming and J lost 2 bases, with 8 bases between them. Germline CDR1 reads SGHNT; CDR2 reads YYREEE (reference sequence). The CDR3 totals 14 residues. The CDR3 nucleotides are TGTGCCAGCAGCTTGGCCGGGGGAAACTATGGCTACACCTTC. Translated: CASSLAGGNYGYTF.

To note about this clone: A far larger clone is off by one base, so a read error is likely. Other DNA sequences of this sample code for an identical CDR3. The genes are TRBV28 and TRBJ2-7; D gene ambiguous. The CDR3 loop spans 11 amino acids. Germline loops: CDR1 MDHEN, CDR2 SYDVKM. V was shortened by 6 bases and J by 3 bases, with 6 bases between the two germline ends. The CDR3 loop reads CASSLGYEQYF. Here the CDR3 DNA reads TGTGCCAGCAGCCTAGGCTACGAGCAGTACTTC.

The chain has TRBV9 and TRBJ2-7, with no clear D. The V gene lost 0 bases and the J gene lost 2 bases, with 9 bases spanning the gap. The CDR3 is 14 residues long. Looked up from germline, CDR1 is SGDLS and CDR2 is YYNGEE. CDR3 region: CASSVGFRTYEQYF. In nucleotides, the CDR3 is TGTGCCAGCAGCGTAGGCTTCAGAACCTACGAGCAGTACTTC.

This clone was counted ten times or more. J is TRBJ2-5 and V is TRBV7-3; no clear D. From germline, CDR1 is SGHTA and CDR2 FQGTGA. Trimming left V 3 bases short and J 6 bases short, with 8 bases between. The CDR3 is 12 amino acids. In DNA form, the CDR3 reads TGTGCCAGCAGCTTGCTTGGGCAGACCCAGTACTTC. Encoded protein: CASSLLGQTQYF.